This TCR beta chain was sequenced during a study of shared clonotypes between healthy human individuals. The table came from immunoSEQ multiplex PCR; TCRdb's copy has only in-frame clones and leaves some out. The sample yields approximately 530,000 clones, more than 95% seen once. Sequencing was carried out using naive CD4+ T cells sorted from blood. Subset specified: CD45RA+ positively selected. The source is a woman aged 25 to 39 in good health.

CDR3 region: CASSWDGGNTEAFF. CDR3 bases: TGTGCCAGCAGCTGGGACGGTGGGAACACTGAAGCTTTCTTT. The V call is TRBV5-4, the J call TRBJ1-1, with a possible D match to TRBD1 (5 bases). There are 14 residues in the CDR3. The V and J ends lost 3 bases and 1 base respectively, with 10 bases between them. CDR1 and CDR2 (germline): SGHNT, YYREEE (reference sequence).